A selection of T cell receptor beta chains follows, all from one sample in a study of blood T cells in healthy people across ages. TCRdb reanalysed the 5' RACE reads using MiXCR and keeps one entry per CDR3 protein. The data hold hundreds of thousands of distinct CDR3 sequences, with 35% to 45% observed a single time. Sequenced material: blood. Every receptor here comes from a woman in her sixties in good health. Each CDR3 is given with its conserved first and last residue. The D gene is left open where the match is weak. Only part of the rows carry a size: once, few, many, or a class if the clone is expanded.

j_call v_call clone_size d_call cdr3_nt cdr3_aa
TRBJ2-7 TRBV15 - TRBD1 TGTGCCACCAGTTCGAAAACAGGGGGCTACGAGCAGTACTTC CATSSKTGGYEQYF
TRBJ2-6 TRBV30 - TRBD1 TGTGCCTGGGGACAGGGACTCTCTGGGGCCAACGTCCTGACTTTC CAWGQGLSGANVLTF
TRBJ1-1 TRBV29-1 - - TGCAGCGTTGAGGCCAGACAGGACGGTGAAGCTTTCTTT CSVEARQDGEAFF
TRBJ2-5 TRBV5-4 - - TGTGCCAGCAGCGTGCAGGAGATTGGCGAGACCCAGTACTTC CASSVQEIGETQYF
TRBJ2-3 TRBV27 few - TGTGCCAGCAGTCGAACAATGGGGATCCCTAGCACAGATACGCAGTATTTT CASSRTMGIPSTDTQYF
TRBJ1-2 TRBV7-2 - - TGTGCCAGCAGCTTATCCATCGGTGGCTACACCTTC CASSLSIGGYTF
TRBJ1-2 TRBV5-1 few - TGCGCCAGCAGCCCGGAGTTCTATGGCTACACCTTC CASSPEFYGYTF
TRBJ1-4 TRBV7-9 - - TGTGCCAGCAGCTTACCGACAGAGCAGAAACTGTTTTTT CASSLPTEQKLFF
TRBJ2-7 TRBV9 - TRBD2 TGTGCCAGCAGCGTAGGGGTTAGCGGGACCTACGAGCAGTACTTC CASSVGVSGTYEQYF
TRBJ2-3 TRBV6-2/TRBV6-3 few TRBD1 TGTGCCAGCAAAACACCGGGACAGGTTATCACAGATACGCAGTATTTT CASKTPGQVITDTQYF
TRBJ2-4 TRBV5-1 - TRBD1 TGCGCCAGCAGCTCCCCGGGACAGGGAACCTTACTAACCAAAAACATTCAGTACTTC CASSSPGQGTLLTKNIQYF
TRBJ2-5 TRBV12-3/TRBV12-4 few TRBD2 TGTGCCAGCAGTTTCGGGAGGGAGGGCCTAGGAGAGACCCAGTACTTC CASSFGREGLGETQYF
TRBJ2-7 TRBV5-1 - - TGCGCCAGCAGCTTGCGGGACACTACCTACAATGAGCAGTACTTC CASSLRDTTYNEQYF
TRBJ1-1 TRBV18 - - TGTGCCAGCTCTGCCTCAGGGGACACTGAAGCTTTCTTT CASSASGDTEAFF
TRBJ1-3 TRBV4-2 - - TGTGCCAGCAGCCAGGGGGACCTCTCTGGAAACACCATATATTTT CASSQGDLSGNTIYF